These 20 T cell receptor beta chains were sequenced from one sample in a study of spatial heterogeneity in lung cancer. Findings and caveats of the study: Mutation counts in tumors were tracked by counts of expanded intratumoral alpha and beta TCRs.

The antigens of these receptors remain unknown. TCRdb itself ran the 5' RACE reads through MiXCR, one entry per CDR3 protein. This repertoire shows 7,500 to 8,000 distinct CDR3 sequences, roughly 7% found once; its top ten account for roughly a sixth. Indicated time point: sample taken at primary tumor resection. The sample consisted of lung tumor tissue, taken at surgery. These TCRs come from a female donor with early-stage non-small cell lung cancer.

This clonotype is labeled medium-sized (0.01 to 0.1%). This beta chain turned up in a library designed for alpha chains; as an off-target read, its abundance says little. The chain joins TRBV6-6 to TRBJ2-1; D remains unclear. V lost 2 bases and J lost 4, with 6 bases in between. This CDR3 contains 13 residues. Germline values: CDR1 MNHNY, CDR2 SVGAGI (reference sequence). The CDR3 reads CASSYTQYNEQFF. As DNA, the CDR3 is TGTGCCAGCAGTTACACCCAGTACAATGAGCAGTTCTTC.

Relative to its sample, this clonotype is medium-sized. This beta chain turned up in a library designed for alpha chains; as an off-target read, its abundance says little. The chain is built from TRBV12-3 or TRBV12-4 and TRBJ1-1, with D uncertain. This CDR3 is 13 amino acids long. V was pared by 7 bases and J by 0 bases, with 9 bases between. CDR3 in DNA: TGTGCCAGCATTTCCGGGATGAACACTGAAGCTTTCTTT. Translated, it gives CASISGMNTEAFF.

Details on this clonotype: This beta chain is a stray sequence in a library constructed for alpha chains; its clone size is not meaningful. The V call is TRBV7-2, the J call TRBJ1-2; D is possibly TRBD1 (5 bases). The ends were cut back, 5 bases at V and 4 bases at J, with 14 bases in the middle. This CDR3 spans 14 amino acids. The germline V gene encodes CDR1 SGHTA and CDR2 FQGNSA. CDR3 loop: CASSPLTGPYGYTF. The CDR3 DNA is TGTGCCAGCAGCCCCCTTACAGGTCCCTATGGCTACACCTTC.

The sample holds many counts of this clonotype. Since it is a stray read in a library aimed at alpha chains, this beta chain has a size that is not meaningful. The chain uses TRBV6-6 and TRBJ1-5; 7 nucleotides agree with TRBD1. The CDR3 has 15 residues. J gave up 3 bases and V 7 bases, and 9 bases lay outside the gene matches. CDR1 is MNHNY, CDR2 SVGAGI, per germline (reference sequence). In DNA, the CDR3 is TGTGCCAGCATGCAAACAGGGGCCGACAATCAGCCCCAGCATTTT. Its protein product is CASMQTGADNQPQHF.

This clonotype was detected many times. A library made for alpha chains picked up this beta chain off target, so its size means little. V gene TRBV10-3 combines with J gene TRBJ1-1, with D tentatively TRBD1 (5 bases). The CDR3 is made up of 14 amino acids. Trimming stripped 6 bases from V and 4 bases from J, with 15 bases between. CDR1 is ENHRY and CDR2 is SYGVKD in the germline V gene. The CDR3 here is CAIRQGYLSTEAFF. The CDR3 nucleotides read TGTGCCATCAGGCAGGGTTACTTGAGCACTGAAGCTTTCTTT.

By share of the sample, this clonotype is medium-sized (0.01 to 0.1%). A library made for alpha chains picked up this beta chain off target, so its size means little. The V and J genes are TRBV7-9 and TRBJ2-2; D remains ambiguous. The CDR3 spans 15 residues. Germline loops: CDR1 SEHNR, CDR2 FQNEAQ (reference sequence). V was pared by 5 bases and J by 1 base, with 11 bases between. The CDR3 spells CASSPPGKNTGELFF. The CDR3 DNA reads TGTGCCAGCAGCCCCCCAGGAAAGAACACCGGGGAGCTGTTTTTT.

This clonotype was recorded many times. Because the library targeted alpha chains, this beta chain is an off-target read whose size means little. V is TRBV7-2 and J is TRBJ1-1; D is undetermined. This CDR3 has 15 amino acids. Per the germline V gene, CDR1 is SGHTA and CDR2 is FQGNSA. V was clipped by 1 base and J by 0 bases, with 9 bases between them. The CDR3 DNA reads TGTGCCAGCAGCTTAGATGACCTCATGAACACTGAAGCTTTCTTT. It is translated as CASSLDDLMNTEAFF.

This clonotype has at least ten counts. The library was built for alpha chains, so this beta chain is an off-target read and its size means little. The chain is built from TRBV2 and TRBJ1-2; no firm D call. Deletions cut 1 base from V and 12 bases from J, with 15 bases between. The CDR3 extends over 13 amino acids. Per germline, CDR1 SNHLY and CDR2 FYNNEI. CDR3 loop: CASSEEMVTRDTF. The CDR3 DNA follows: TGTGCCAGCAGTGAAGAGATGGTAACCAGAGACACCTTC.

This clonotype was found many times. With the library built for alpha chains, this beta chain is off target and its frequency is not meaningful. CDR3 coding DNA: TGTGCCAGCAGGTCTCGGGACTACACAGATACGCAGTATTTT. This translates into CASRSRDYTDTQYF. The chain carries TRBV28 and TRBJ2-3; 7 positions agree with TRBD2. The CDR3 covers 14 residues. CDR1 is MDHEN, CDR2 SYDVKM, per germline. After removal of 6 bases from V and 2 bases from J, the junction contained 5 bases not matched to a gene.

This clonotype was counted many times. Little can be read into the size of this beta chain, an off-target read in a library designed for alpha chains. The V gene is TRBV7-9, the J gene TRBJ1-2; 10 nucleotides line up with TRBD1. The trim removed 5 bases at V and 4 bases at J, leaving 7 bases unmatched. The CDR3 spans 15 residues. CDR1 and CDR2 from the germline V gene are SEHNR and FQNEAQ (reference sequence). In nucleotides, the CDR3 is TGTGCCAGCAGCAACCGGGACAGGGGCTCCTATGGCTACACCTTC. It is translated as CASSNRDRGSYGYTF.

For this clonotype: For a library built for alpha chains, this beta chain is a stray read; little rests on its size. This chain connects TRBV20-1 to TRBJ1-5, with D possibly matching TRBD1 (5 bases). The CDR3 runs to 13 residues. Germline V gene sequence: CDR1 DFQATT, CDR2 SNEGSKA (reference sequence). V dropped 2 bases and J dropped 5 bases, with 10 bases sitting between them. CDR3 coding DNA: TGCAGTGCTAGACAGGGAGGGGATCAGCCCCAGCATTTT. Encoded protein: CSARQGGDQPQHF.

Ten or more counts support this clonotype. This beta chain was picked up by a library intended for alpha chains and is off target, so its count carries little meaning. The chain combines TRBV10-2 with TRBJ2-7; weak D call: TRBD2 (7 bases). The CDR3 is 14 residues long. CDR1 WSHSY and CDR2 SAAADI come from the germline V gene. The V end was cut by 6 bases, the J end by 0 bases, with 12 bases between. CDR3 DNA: TGCGCCAGCAGAGGGGGAGGGTACTCCTACGAGCAGTACTTC. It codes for CASRGGGYSYEQYF.

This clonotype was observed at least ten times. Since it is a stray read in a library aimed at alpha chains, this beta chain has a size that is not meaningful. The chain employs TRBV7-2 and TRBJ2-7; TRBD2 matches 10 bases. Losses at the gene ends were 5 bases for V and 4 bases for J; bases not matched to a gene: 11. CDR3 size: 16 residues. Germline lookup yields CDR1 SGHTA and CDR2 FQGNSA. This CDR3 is CASSAPSQREGYEQYF. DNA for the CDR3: TGTGCCAGCAGCGCCCCCTCCCAGCGGGAGGGTTACGAGCAGTACTTC.

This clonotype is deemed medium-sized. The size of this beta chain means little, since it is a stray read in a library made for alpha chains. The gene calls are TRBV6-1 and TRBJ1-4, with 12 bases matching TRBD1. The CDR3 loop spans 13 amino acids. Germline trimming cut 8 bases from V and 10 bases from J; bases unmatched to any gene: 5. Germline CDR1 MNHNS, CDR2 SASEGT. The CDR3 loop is CASDRDRGRKLFF. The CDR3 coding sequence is TGTGCCAGCGACCGGGACAGGGGGCGAAAACTGTTTTTT.

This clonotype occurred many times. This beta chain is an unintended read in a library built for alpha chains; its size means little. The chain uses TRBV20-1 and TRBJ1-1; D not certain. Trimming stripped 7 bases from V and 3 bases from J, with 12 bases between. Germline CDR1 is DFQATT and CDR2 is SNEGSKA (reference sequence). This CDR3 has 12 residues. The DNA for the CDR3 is TGCAGTGTTCCGGTCAGCTACACTGAAGCTTTCTTT. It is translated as CSVPVSYTEAFF.

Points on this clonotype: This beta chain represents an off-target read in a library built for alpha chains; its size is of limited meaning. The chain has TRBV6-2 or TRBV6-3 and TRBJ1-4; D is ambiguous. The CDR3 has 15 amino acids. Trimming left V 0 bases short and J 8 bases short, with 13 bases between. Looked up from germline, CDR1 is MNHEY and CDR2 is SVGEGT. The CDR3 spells CASSYSGRDSEKLFF. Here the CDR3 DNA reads TGTGCCAGCAGTTACTCAGGGAGGGATTCGGAAAAACTGTTTTTT.

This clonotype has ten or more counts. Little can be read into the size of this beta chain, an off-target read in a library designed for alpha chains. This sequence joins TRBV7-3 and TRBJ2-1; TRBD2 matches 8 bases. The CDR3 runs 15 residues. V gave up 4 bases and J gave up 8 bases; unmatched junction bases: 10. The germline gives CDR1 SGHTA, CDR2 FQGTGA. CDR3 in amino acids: CASSSAGTSGYEQFF. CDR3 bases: TGTGCCAGCAGCTCAGCCGGGACTAGTGGGTATGAGCAGTTCTTC. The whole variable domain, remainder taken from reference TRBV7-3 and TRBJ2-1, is GAGVSQTPSNKVTEKGKYVELRCDPISGHTALYWYRQSLGQGPEFLIYFQGTGAADDSGLPNDRFFAVRPEGSVSTLKIQRTERGDSAVYLCASSSAGTSGYEQFFGPGTRLTVL.

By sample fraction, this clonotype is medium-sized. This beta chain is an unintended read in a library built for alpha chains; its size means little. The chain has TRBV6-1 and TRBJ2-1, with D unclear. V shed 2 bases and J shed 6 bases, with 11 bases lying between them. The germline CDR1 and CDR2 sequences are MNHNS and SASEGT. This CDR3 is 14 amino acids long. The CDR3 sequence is CASSEMEISNEQFF. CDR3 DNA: TGTGCCAGCAGTGAAATGGAGATCAGCAATGAGCAGTTCTTC.

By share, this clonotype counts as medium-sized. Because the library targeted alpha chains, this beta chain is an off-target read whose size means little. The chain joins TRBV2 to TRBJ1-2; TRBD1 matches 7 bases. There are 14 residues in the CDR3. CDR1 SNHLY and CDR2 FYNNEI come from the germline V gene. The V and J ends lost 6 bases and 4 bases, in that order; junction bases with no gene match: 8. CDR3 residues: CASRQGERSYGYTF. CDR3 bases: TGTGCCAGCAGGCAGGGGGAAAGGAGCTATGGCTACACCTTC.

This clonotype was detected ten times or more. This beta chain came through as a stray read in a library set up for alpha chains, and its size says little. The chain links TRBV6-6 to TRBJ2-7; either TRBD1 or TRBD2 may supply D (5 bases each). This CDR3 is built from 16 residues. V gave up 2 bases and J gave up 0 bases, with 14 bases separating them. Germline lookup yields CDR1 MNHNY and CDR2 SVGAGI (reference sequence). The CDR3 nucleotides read TGTGCCAGCAGTTACCTTATCGGGGCGACCTCCTACGAGCAGTACTTC. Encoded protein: CASSYLIGATSYEQYF.